Sequencing of this T cell receptor (beta chain) was carried out in a study of long-term antiretroviral therapy in people with HIV. Investigators performed immunoSEQ version v3.0 at survey level. The method was immunoSEQ multiplex PCR; TCRdb's version includes in-frame clones alone and lacks a portion of them. This table has around 13,000 clones, 70% to 85% appearing once. V gave up 0 bases and J gave up 3 bases; unmatched junction bases: 5. Germline CDR1 is SGHVS and CDR2 is FNYEAQ. The CDR3 is made up of 16 amino acids. The study's findings and limits: Someone took the blood between about 2003 and 2017, maybe while older ART regimens were in use. Clones that had undergone expansion before ART prevailed in the repertoire throughout all time points.

Points on this clone: Its antigen is currently unknown.

Participants who had HIV were, without exception, treated in the United States. The V gene is TRBV7-6, the J gene TRBJ2-7; 10 bases fit TRBD1. This receptor was identified in a woman in her forties with HIV. Sequencing was performed on unsorted PBMCs, taken 1.8 years before starting antiretroviral therapy. The CDR3 protein is CASSLAMTGGFYEQYF. DNA for the CDR3: TGTGCCAGCAGCTTAGCCATGACAGGGGGCTTCTACGAGCAGTACTTC.